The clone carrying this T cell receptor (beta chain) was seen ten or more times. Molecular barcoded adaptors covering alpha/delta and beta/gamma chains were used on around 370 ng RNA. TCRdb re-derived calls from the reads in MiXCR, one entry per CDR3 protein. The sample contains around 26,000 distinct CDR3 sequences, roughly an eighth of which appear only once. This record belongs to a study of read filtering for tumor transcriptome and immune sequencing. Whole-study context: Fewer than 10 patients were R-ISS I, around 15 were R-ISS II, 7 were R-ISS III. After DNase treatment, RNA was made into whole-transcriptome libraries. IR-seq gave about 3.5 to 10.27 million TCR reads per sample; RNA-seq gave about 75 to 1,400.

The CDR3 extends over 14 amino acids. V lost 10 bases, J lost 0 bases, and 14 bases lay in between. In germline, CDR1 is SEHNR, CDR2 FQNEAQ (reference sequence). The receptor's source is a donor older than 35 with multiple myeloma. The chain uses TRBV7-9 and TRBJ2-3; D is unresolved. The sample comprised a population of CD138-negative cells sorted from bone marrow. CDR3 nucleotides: TGTGCCAACCGACTCCTTACTAGCACAGATACGCAGTATTTT. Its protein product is CANRLLTSTDTQYF.